The 11 T cell receptor beta chains given below trace back to one sample, sequenced in a study of cytotoxic CD8 clonotypes in ibrutinib-treated CLL. Profiled with immunoSEQ multiplex PCR; TCRdb holds only in-frame clones, not every one. The sample has 150,000 to 200,000 clones, roughly 86% seen once. The sample here was PBMCs, taken after 12 months of ibrutinib treatment. Receptors were obtained from a human donor with chronic lymphocytic leukemia.

This clone was observed a single time. The chain employs TRBV18 and TRBJ1-3; 8 bases are shared with TRBD1. Germline V lookup: CDR1 KGHSH, CDR2 LQKENI. The CDR3 sequence is 15 residues long. The J segment lost 16 bases and the V segment lost 3 bases, leaving 17 bases of the junction unmatched. Here the CDR3 DNA reads TGTGCCAGCTCACCGCGAGCCCAGGGGGCACCATTCACGTATTTT. Its translation is CASSPRAQGAPFTYF.

The gene calls are TRBV5-1 and TRBJ2-2, with no clear D. The V gene lost 1 base and the J gene lost 0 bases, with 7 bases spanning the gap. Germline V lookup: CDR1 SGHRS, CDR2 YFSETQ. The CDR3 runs 15 residues. CDR3 sequence: CASSLIISNTGELFF. As DNA, the CDR3 is TGCGCCAGCAGCTTGATCATCTCGAACACCGGGGAGCTGTTTTTT.

The chain recombines TRBV19 with TRBJ1-5; the match to TRBD1 covers 8 bases. The ends lost 10 bases at V and 4 bases at J; junction bases unmatched: 6. Per germline, CDR1 LNHDA and CDR2 SQIVND (reference sequence). This CDR3 region has 13 residues. CDR3 in amino acids: CATMDRANQPQHF. CDR3 sequence (DNA): TGTGCCACCATGGACAGGGCGAATCAGCCCCAGCATTTT.

This clone occurred once. The chain joins TRBV7-2 to TRBJ2-7; D not resolved. This CDR3 comprises 15 residues. V was cut by 4 bases and J by 1 base, with 14 bases left in between. Germline V gene lookup returns CDR1 SGHTA and CDR2 FQGNSA. CDR3 in DNA: TGTGCCAGCAGCTCAACGAGAATTCTATCCTACGAGCAGTACTTC. As protein: CASSSTRILSYEQYF.

The chain combines TRBV6-5 with TRBJ1-2; D unresolved. The CDR3 length is 12 residues. The germline gives CDR1 MNHEY, CDR2 SVGAGI. V was clipped by 6 bases and J by 1 base, with 6 bases between them. The CDR3 loop is CASRVHNYGYTF. CDR3 coding DNA: TGTGCCAGCAGGGTTCATAACTATGGCTACACCTTC.

The genes are TRBV6-5 and TRBJ1-1; no definite D call. This CDR3 contains 16 residues. V lost 0 bases, J lost 3 bases, and 14 bases lay in between. CDR1 and CDR2 from the germline V gene are MNHEY and SVGAGI. The CDR3 DNA follows: TGTGCCAGCAGTTACTCGCCCGACGGGAGTTACACTGAAGCTTTCTTT. The encoded protein is CASSYSPDGSYTEAFF.

The chain links TRBV25-1 to TRBJ1-2, with D possibly being TRBD1 (5 bases). Per the germline V gene, CDR1 is MGHDK and CDR2 is SYGVNS. CDR3 size: 14 residues. V lost 1 base and J 8 bases, leaving 14 bases between the germline ends. This CDR3 reads CASSEWTGGDGYTF. The CDR3 DNA is TGTGCCAGCAGTGAATGGACCGGGGGTGACGGCTACACCTTC.

V gene TRBV20-1 combines with J gene TRBJ2-1; D gene unclear. Per the germline V gene, CDR1 is DFQATT and CDR2 is SNEGSKA (reference sequence). The CDR3 extends over 11 amino acids. V was trimmed by 6 bases and J by 8 bases, leaving 11 bases between them. The CDR3 spells CSAGNPDEQFF. CDR3 sequence (DNA): TGCAGTGCAGGGAACCCCGATGAGCAGTTCTTC.

This chain uses TRBV6-5 with TRBJ1-4; maybe TRBD1 (5 bases). CDR1 MNHEY and CDR2 SVGAGI come from the germline V gene. Trimming removed 7 bases at V and 4 bases at J, with 10 bases between. The CDR3 is made up of 13 amino acids. Written as DNA, the CDR3 is TGTGCCAGCATGACAGTCCTTAATGAAAAACTGTTTTTT. Protein: CASMTVLNEKLFF.

The rearrangement links TRBV7-9 to TRBJ2-3; 8 nucleotides line up with TRBD1. This CDR3 has 16 residues. Germline assignment: CDR1 SEHNR and CDR2 FQNEAQ (reference sequence). The J segment lost 3 bases and the V segment lost 5 bases, leaving 10 bases of the junction unmatched. The DNA for the CDR3 is TGTGCCAGCAGCCCAAGAACAGGGGGAAAAACAGATACGCAGTATTTT. Translated, it gives CASSPRTGGKTDTQYF.

As to this clone: One end of the junction varies from germline; a read error may be responsible. The rearrangement joins TRBV5-6 to TRBJ2-7, with TRBD1 matching 7 bases. This CDR3 has 15 amino acids. Per the germline V gene, CDR1 is SGHDT and CDR2 is YYEEEE. The CDR3 protein is CASSLGTGTWGLGVF. CDR3 bases: TGTGCCAGCAGCTTGGGGACAGGAACTTGGGGCCTGGGGGTGTTC.